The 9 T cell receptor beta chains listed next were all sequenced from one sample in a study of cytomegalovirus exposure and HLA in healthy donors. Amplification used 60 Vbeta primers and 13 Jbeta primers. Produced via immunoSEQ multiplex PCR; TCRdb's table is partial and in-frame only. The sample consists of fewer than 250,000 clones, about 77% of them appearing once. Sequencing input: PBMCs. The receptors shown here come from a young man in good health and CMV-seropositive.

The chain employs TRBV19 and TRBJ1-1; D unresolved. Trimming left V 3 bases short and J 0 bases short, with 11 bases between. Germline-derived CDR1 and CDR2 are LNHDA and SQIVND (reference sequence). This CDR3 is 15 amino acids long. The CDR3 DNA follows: TGTGCCAGTAGTATTCGGTCGGGGATGAACACTGAAGCTTTCTTT. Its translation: CASSIRSGMNTEAFF.

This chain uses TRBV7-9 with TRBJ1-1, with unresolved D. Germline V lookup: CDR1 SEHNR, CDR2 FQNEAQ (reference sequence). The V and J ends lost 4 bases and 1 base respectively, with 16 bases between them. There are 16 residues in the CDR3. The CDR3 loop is CASSSPSSVGNTEAFF. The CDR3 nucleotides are TGTGCCAGCAGCTCCCCTAGTAGTGTTGGGAACACTGAAGCTTTCTTT.

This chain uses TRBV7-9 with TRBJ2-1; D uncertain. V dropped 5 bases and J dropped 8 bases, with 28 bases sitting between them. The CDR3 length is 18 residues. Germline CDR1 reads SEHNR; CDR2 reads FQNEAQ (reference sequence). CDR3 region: CASSNPVSALMRGYEQFF. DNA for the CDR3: TGTGCCAGCAGCAACCCCGTTTCAGCGCTCATGCGCGGATATGAGCAGTTCTTC.

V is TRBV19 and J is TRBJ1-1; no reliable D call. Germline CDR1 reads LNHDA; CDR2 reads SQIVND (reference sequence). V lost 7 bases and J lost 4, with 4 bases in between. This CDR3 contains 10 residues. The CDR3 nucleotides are TGTGCCAGTACGGGCACTGAAGCTTTCTTT. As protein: CASTGTEAFF.

The DNA of the CDR3 is TGTGCCAGCTCCCGGACAGGGGGCGGAGAGACCCAGTACTTC. Residues: CASSRTGGGETQYF. This chain connects TRBV27 to TRBJ2-5; 11 bases are shared with TRBD1. CDR1 is MNHEY and CDR2 is SMNVEV in the germline V gene (reference sequence). The CDR3 is made up of 14 amino acids. V gave up 8 bases and J gave up 4 bases; unmatched junction bases: 6.

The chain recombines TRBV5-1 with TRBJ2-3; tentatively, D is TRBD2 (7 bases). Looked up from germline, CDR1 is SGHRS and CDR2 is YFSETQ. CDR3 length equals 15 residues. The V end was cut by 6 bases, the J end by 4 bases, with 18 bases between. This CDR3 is CASTLGGGGADTQYF. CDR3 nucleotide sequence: TGCGCCAGCACCCTCGGGGGCGGGGGTGCAGATACGCAGTATTTT.

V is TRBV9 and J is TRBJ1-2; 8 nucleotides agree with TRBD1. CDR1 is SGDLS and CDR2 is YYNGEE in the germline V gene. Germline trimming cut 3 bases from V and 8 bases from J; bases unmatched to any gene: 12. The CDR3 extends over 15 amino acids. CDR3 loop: CASSATVGTGYGYTF. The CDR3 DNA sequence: TGTGCCAGCAGCGCCACCGTCGGGACAGGCTACGGCTACACCTTC.

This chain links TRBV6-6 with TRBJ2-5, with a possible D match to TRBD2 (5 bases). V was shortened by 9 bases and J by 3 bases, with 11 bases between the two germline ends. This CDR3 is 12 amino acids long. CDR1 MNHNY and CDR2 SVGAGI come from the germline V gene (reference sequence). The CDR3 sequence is CARRTSEETQYF. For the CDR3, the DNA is TGTGCCAGACGGACTTCTGAAGAGACCCAGTACTTC.

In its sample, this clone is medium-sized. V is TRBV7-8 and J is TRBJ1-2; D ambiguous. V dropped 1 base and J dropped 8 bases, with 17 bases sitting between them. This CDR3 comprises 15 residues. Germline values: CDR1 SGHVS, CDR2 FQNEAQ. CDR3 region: CASSLETVSTAGYTF. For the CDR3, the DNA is TGTGCCAGCAGCTTAGAGACCGTTAGCACGGCGGGCTACACCTTC. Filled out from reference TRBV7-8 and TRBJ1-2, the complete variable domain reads GAGVSQSPRYKVAKRGQDVALRCDPISGHVSLFWYQQALGQGPEFLTYFQNEAQLDKSGLPSDRFFAERPEGSVSTLKIQRTQQEDSAVYLCASSLETVSTAGYTFGSGTRLTVV.